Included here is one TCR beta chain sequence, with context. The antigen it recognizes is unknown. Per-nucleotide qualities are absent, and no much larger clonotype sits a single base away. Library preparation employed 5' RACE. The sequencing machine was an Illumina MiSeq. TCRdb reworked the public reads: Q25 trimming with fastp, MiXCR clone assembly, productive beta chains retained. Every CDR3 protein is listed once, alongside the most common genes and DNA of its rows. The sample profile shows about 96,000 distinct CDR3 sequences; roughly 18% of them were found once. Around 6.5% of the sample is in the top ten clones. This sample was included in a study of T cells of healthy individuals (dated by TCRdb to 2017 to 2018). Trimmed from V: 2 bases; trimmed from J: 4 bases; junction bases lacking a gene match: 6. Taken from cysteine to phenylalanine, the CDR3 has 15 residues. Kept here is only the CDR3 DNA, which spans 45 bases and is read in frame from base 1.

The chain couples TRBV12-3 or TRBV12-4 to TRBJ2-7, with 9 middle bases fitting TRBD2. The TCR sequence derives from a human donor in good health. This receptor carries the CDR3 CASSLTGSGRYEQYF. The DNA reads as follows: TGTGCCAGCAGTTTAACCGGTAGCGGGAGATACGAGCAGTACTTC.